Following are 10 T cell receptor beta chains from one sample sequenced in a study of shared clonotypes between healthy human individuals. Naive CD8 cells lacked CD45RO, underwent positive selection for CCR7 and left out terminally differentiated effector memory CD45RA+ cells. The data were produced by immunoSEQ multiplex PCR, yet TCRdb's version contains in-frame clones alone and is incomplete. There are about 2.2 million clones in the sample; 80% to 95% occur only once, and around 1.8% lies in the top ten. Sequencing was done on a sample of naive CD8+ T cells from PBMCs. These receptors came from a man between 18 and 29 years old in good health. Some clones in this sample may be carry-over from other donors' samples.

The chain employs TRBV27 and TRBJ2-1; 12 nucleotides agree with TRBD2. Germline CDR1 MNHEY, CDR2 SMNVEV (reference sequence). The CDR3 is 17 amino acids. After removal of 2 bases from V and 6 bases from J, the junction contained 8 bases not matched to a gene. CDR3 coding DNA: TGTGCCAGCAGTTTACCAACGCTAGCGGGAGGGCCCAATGAGCAGTTCTTC. Residues: CASSLPTLAGGPNEQFF.

The genes are TRBV28 and TRBJ2-7, with D maybe TRBD1 (6 bases). V lost 7 bases and J lost 3, with 10 bases in between. The CDR3 has 12 amino acids. Germline CDR1 reads MDHEN; CDR2 reads SYDVKM. The CDR3 nucleotides are TGTGCCAGCACTGGACAGCTCTACGAGCAGTACTTC. This sequence encodes CASTGQLYEQYF.

A few counts support this clone. This same CDR3 is encoded by further DNA sequences in the sample. The CDR3 sequence: CASSEDGYGYTF. The CDR3 bases are TGTGCCAGCAGTGAGGACGGCTATGGCTACACCTTC. V usage is TRBV25-1 and J usage is TRBJ1-2; the D is unclear. Germline V gene lookup returns CDR1 MGHDK and CDR2 SYGVNS. Trimming stripped 3 bases from V and 4 bases from J, with 6 bases between. The CDR3 extends over 12 amino acids.

This clone was seen just once. This chain joins TRBV28 and TRBJ1-1; 8 nucleotides agree with TRBD1. Trimming at V came to 6 bases and at J to 8 bases, leaving 11 bases not matched to a gene. Germline-derived CDR1 and CDR2 are MDHEN and SYDVKM. The CDR3 length is 14 residues. The CDR3 sequence: CASSTLWQGAEAFF. The CDR3 nucleotides read TGTGCCAGCAGCACTCTCTGGCAGGGGGCGGAAGCTTTCTTT.

This chain joins TRBV15 and TRBJ2-5; TRBD1 might be the D (5 bases). This CDR3 is 15 amino acids long. Germline V gene data show CDR1 as LNHNV and CDR2 as YYDKDF (reference sequence). V lost 5 bases and J lost 4, with 17 bases in between. DNA for the CDR3: TGTGCCACCAGCCCCAGGGTAGGGGTAGGAGAGACCCAGTACTTC. Translation: CATSPRVGVGETQYF. The complete variable domain, with remaining parts taken from reference TRBV15 and TRBJ2-5, reads DAMVIQNPRYQVTQFGKPVTLSCSQTLNHNVMYWYQQKSSQAPKLLFHYYDKDFNNEADTPDNFQSRRPNTSFCFLDIRSPGLGDTAMYLCATSPRVGVGETQYFGPGTRLLVL.

A remark on this clone: The same CDR3 can be traced to other DNA sequences in this sample. The chain combines TRBV27 with TRBJ2-7; no firm D call. CDR1 MNHEY and CDR2 SMNVEV come from the germline V gene (reference sequence). The CDR3 is 13 residues long. The V end lost 4 bases, the J end lost 0 bases, and 7 bases lay between the germline ends. The CDR3 spells CASSWGGSYEQYF. DNA of the CDR3: TGTGCCAGCAGTTGGGGTGGCTCCTACGAGCAGTACTTC.

The chain is built from TRBV19 and TRBJ1-5, with 10 bases identical to TRBD1. CDR3 length: 17 residues. V dropped 6 bases and J dropped 9; count of bases not matched to a gene: 17. In germline, CDR1 is LNHDA, CDR2 SQIVND (reference sequence). CDR3 in amino acids: CASSHRAGTGVGGPQHF. The CDR3 nucleotides read TGTGCCAGTAGCCATAGAGCCGGGACAGGGGTCGGTGGGCCCCAGCATTTT.

V usage is TRBV2 and J usage is TRBJ2-4; D possibly corresponds to TRBD1 (6 bases). Germline V lookup: CDR1 SNHLY, CDR2 FYNNEI. The CDR3 has 14 amino acids. V was cut by 6 bases and J by 3 bases, with 12 bases left in between. The CDR3 sequence: CASRSDRVKNIQYF. For the CDR3, the DNA is TGTGCCAGCAGGTCGGACAGAGTCAAAAACATTCAGTACTTC.

The genes are TRBV5-5 and TRBJ2-7, with TRBD2 identical over 8 bases. This CDR3 is 16 amino acids long. V lost 0 bases to trimming and J lost 3 bases; unmatched junction nucleotides: 8. The germline CDR1 and CDR2 sequences are SGHKS and YYEKEE (reference sequence). CDR3 amino acids: CASSLGVGLAIYEQYF. CDR3 nucleotide sequence: TGTGCCAGCAGCTTGGGAGTAGGACTAGCTATCTACGAGCAGTACTTC.

A single count supports this clone. The genes are TRBV27 and TRBJ2-6; 9 positions match TRBD1. Unmatched junction bases numbered 2, after V lost 5 bases and J lost 0 bases. CDR1 is MNHEY, CDR2 SMNVEV, per germline (reference sequence). This CDR3 is 16 amino acids long. This CDR3 is CASSAGQGSGANVLTF. CDR3 bases: TGTGCCAGCAGTGCGGGACAGGGCTCTGGGGCCAACGTCCTGACTTTC. Based on the CDR3 plus reference TRBV27 and TRBJ2-6, the full variable domain is EAQVTQNPRYLITVTGKKLTVTCSQNMNHEYMSWYRQDPGLGLRQIYYSMNVEVTDKGDVPEGYKVSRKEKRNFPLILESPSPNQTSLYFCASSAGQGSGANVLTFGAGSRLTVL.